Listed below are T cell receptor beta chains from one sample, sequenced in a study of cytomegalovirus exposure and HLA in healthy donors. TCRdb's copy holds only in-frame clones and misses some; the assay was immunoSEQ multiplex PCR. The sample comprises around 260,000 clones, less than 95% of which are singletons, and approximately 3% rests with the top ten. The sample taken for sequencing was PBMCs. The receptors originated from a woman in her 30s in good health and CMV-seronegative. Both conserved end residues are part of each CDR3. The order of the fields is V gene, J gene, D gene, clone size, CDR3 DNA, CDR3 protein. The D gene is left open where the match is weak. Clone size is given for some rows only: seen once, a few or many times, or a class if the clone is expanded.

V gene: TRBV28
J gene: TRBJ2-7
D gene: TRBD1
clone size: once
CDR3 DNA: TGTGCCAGCAGTTTCGCCCCTTCACCGGGACAGACATGGGTAGGCTTC
CDR3 protein: CASSFAPSPGQTWVGF

V gene: TRBV27
J gene: TRBJ1-2
D gene: .
clone size: few
CDR3 DNA: TGTGCCAGCAGCGAACCCCCCTTTTATGGCTACACCTTC
CDR3 protein: CASSEPPFYGYTF

V gene: TRBV29-1
J gene: TRBJ2-7
D gene: TRBD1
clone size: .
CDR3 DNA: TGCAGCGTTGCTATGACAGGGTCCTCCTACGAGCAGTACTTC
CDR3 protein: CSVAMTGSSYEQYF

V gene: TRBV7-3
J gene: TRBJ2-1
D gene: TRBD2
clone size: once
CDR3 DNA: TGTGCCAGCAGCTTAAATGGTCGGCGGGAGGGATCCTACAATGAGCAGTTCTTC
CDR3 protein: CASSLNGRREGSYNEQFF

V gene: TRBV13
J gene: TRBJ2-3
D gene: .
clone size: .
CDR3 DNA: TGTGCCAGCAGCCAGACAATAGGGCAGTATTTT
CDR3 protein: CASSQTIGQYF

V gene: TRBV28
J gene: TRBJ1-4
D gene: TRBD1
clone size: .
CDR3 DNA: TGTGCCAGCAGGACAACAGGGGGCCTGGGGAAACTGTTTTTT
CDR3 protein: CASRTTGGLGKLFF

V gene: TRBV29-1
J gene: TRBJ2-6
D gene: TRBD1
clone size: .
CDR3 DNA: TGCAGCGTTCAGCCGGGGTTCCCGGGACAGGGAGTGTCCGGGGCCAACGTCCTGACTTTC
CDR3 protein: CSVQPGFPGQGVSGANVLTF

V gene: TRBV29-1
J gene: TRBJ2-7
D gene: .
clone size: once
CDR3 DNA: TGCAGCGTTGTACAGGGTTACGAGCAGTACTTC
CDR3 protein: CSVVQGYEQYF

V gene: TRBV19
J gene: TRBJ1-5
D gene: .
clone size: .
CDR3 DNA: TGTGCCAGTAGTGCAGAAGTAGGACAGTCTCTCAATCAGCCCCAGCATTTT
CDR3 protein: CASSAEVGQSLNQPQHF

V gene: TRBV29-1
J gene: TRBJ1-1
D gene: .
clone size: .
CDR3 DNA: TGCAGCGCTCAGGGGACGGAGACTGAAGCTTTCTTT
CDR3 protein: CSAQGTETEAFF

V gene: TRBV9
J gene: TRBJ1-1
D gene: .
clone size: once
CDR3 DNA: TGTGCCAGCAGCGTAGAAGGATTGGGGTTGGGGGGAAACACTGAAGCTTTCTTT
CDR3 protein: CASSVEGLGLGGNTEAFF

V gene: TRBV4-3
J gene: TRBJ2-7
D gene: .
clone size: .
CDR3 DNA: TGCGCCAGCAGCCAGGGGACGGGGCCTTCCTACGAGCAGTACTTC
CDR3 protein: CASSQGTGPSYEQYF

V gene: TRBV10-3
J gene: TRBJ2-7
D gene: TRBD2
clone size: .
CDR3 DNA: TGTGCCATCAGTCCCACTAGCGGGAGCTTCGAGCAGTACTTC
CDR3 protein: CAISPTSGSFEQYF

V gene: TRBV30
J gene: TRBJ2-3
D gene: TRBD2
clone size: .
CDR3 DNA: TGTGCCTGGAGTTGGGGGACTAGCGGGATACAACCCACAGATACGCAGTATTTT
CDR3 protein: CAWSWGTSGIQPTDTQYF

V gene: TRBV19
J gene: TRBJ2-7
D gene: .
clone size: .
CDR3 DNA: TGTGCCAGTAGTCAAATAGGGGTCGGCTACGAGCAGTACTTC
CDR3 protein: CASSQIGVGYEQYF

V gene: TRBV9
J gene: TRBJ1-2
D gene: .
clone size: once
CDR3 DNA: TGTGCCAGCAGCGCCTTGGACAGTAACGAGGGCTATGGCTACACCTTC
CDR3 protein: CASSALDSNEGYGYTF

V gene: TRBV2
J gene: TRBJ2-1
D gene: .
clone size: .
CDR3 DNA: TGTGCCAGCAGCTTAGAGGGGAATGAGCAGTTCTTC
CDR3 protein: CASSLEGNEQFF

V gene: TRBV13
J gene: TRBJ1-2
D gene: .
clone size: .
CDR3 DNA: TGTGCCAGCAGCTCCGGGGGGGAGGGCCACTATGGCTACACCTTC
CDR3 protein: CASSSGGEGHYGYTF

V gene: TRBV7-8
J gene: TRBJ2-2
D gene: TRBD1
clone size: .
CDR3 DNA: TGTGCCAGCAGCGATGACAGGGCTGGGGGGGAGCTGTTTTTT
CDR3 protein: CASSDDRAGGELFF

V gene: TRBV7-3
J gene: TRBJ2-4
D gene: TRBD1
clone size: once
CDR3 DNA: TGTGCCAGCAGCGCTTCGGGACAGTCAGGTGACATTCAGTACTTC
CDR3 protein: CASSASGQSGDIQYF

V gene: TRBV9
J gene: TRBJ2-2
D gene: .
clone size: .
CDR3 DNA: TGTGCCAGCAGCGTAAGTATCGAACAGCTGAACACCGGGGAGCTGTTTTTT
CDR3 protein: CASSVSIEQLNTGELFF

V gene: TRBV5-1
J gene: TRBJ2-3
D gene: .
clone size: .
CDR3 DNA: TGCGCCAGCAGCTTCTCCGGCGGGACTAGCACAGATACGCAGTATTTT
CDR3 protein: CASSFSGGTSTDTQYF

V gene: TRBV5-4
J gene: TRBJ2-3
D gene: .
clone size: few
CDR3 DNA: TGTGCCAGCAGCTTGGACAGTTCAGATACGCAGTATTTT
CDR3 protein: CASSLDSSDTQYF

V gene: TRBV7-2
J gene: TRBJ2-6
D gene: .
clone size: .
CDR3 DNA: TGTGCCAGCAGCTTTACCAGGGTCACCCTGTCTGGGGCCAACGTCCTGACTTTC
CDR3 protein: CASSFTRVTLSGANVLTF

V gene: TRBV4-3
J gene: TRBJ1-1
D gene: .
clone size: .
CDR3 DNA: TGCGCCAGCAGCGGGCGGAACACTGAAGCTTTCTTT
CDR3 protein: CASSGRNTEAFF

V gene: TRBV19
J gene: TRBJ2-2
D gene: .
clone size: .
CDR3 DNA: TGTGCCAGTAGTCGGATCAACACCGGGGAGCTGTTTTTT
CDR3 protein: CASSRINTGELFF

V gene: TRBV5-6
J gene: TRBJ2-3
D gene: .
clone size: .
CDR3 DNA: TGTGCCAGCAGCTTGTCGGTTTTCACAGATACGCAGTATTTT
CDR3 protein: CASSLSVFTDTQYF

V gene: TRBV27
J gene: TRBJ2-7
D gene: .
clone size: .
CDR3 DNA: TGTGCCAGCAGTCTAGCAGTTACCCGCCCCTACGAGCAGTACTTC
CDR3 protein: CASSLAVTRPYEQYF

V gene: TRBV19
J gene: TRBJ2-1
D gene: TRBD2
clone size: .
CDR3 DNA: TGTGCCAGCGGACTAGCGGGATTTTCCTACAATGAGCAGTTCTTC
CDR3 protein: CASGLAGFSYNEQFF

V gene: TRBV4-1
J gene: TRBJ2-7
D gene: .
clone size: .
CDR3 DNA: TGCGCCAGCAGTCAGGGATCCTACGAGCAGTACTTC
CDR3 protein: CASSQGSYEQYF

V gene: TRBV9
J gene: TRBJ2-3
D gene: .
clone size: .
CDR3 DNA: TGTGCCAGCAGCGGACCAGGGAGTAGGGGCACAGATACGCAGTATTTT
CDR3 protein: CASSGPGSRGTDTQYF

V gene: TRBV6-6
J gene: TRBJ2-7
D gene: .
clone size: .
CDR3 DNA: TGTGCCAGCAGTTACGCAGGCGGTAGCTCCTACGAGCAGTACTTC
CDR3 protein: CASSYAGGSSYEQYF

V gene: TRBV9
J gene: TRBJ1-4
D gene: .
clone size: few
CDR3 DNA: TGTGCCAGCAGCGTAGGACCGTCGGGGGAAAAACTGTTTTTT
CDR3 protein: CASSVGPSGEKLFF

V gene: TRBV7-8
J gene: TRBJ2-7
D gene: .
clone size: .
CDR3 DNA: TGTGCCAGCAGCTTAGACCGGGACTGGCCAAATAGGGAGCAGTACTTC
CDR3 protein: CASSLDRDWPNREQYF

V gene: TRBV4-3
J gene: TRBJ1-4
D gene: .
clone size: .
CDR3 DNA: TGCGCCAGCAGCCAAGAATGGCAGGGCGAAGAAAAACTGTTTTTT
CDR3 protein: CASSQEWQGEEKLFF

V gene: TRBV10-1
J gene: TRBJ2-7
D gene: .
clone size: .
CDR3 DNA: TGCGCCAGCAGTGATCGGGTGGTCTCGGGTACGGGTGGGCCCTCCTACGAGCAGTACTTC
CDR3 protein: CASSDRVVSGTGGPSYEQYF

V gene: TRBV5-6
J gene: TRBJ2-7
D gene: .
clone size: .
CDR3 DNA: TGTGCCAGCAGCTTGATTGGGGCAGCCGAGCAGTACTTC
CDR3 protein: CASSLIGAAEQYF

V gene: TRBV18
J gene: TRBJ1-2
D gene: TRBD1
clone size: .
CDR3 DNA: TGTGCCAGCTCACAGAAGGGACAGGGGGCATTCGCCTATGGCTACACCTTC
CDR3 protein: CASSQKGQGAFAYGYTF

V gene: TRBV9
J gene: TRBJ1-1
D gene: .
clone size: .
CDR3 DNA: TGTGCCAGCAGCGCCGGGTTAAACACTGAAGCTTTCTTT
CDR3 protein: CASSAGLNTEAFF

V gene: TRBV9
J gene: TRBJ2-1
D gene: .
clone size: .
CDR3 DNA: TGTGCCAGCAGCGTAGCTACATGGGGGAGCTTGGACAATGAGCAGTTCTTC
CDR3 protein: CASSVATWGSLDNEQFF

V gene: TRBV2
J gene: TRBJ2-7
D gene: TRBD2
clone size: .
CDR3 DNA: TGTGCCAGCAGCTTCGGACTAGCGGCTTCTAGCTCCTACGAGCAGTACTTC
CDR3 protein: CASSFGLAASSSYEQYF

V gene: TRBV7-3
J gene: TRBJ2-1
D gene: .
clone size: .
CDR3 DNA: TGTGCCAGCAGCTTCGGACCCGTCCAGCGTGAGCAGTTCTTC
CDR3 protein: CASSFGPVQREQFF

V gene: TRBV20-1
J gene: TRBJ1-1
D gene: .
clone size: .
CDR3 DNA: TGCAGTGCTGGGGCAGTTGAAGCTTTCTTT
CDR3 protein: CSAGAVEAFF

V gene: TRBV27
J gene: TRBJ1-2
D gene: TRBD1
clone size: .
CDR3 DNA: TGTGCCAGCAGTATAGCCAGGGGGCCTAACTATGGCTACACCTTC
CDR3 protein: CASSIARGPNYGYTF

V gene: TRBV18
J gene: TRBJ2-1
D gene: .
clone size: .
CDR3 DNA: TGTGCCAGCTCACCACCGAGGGCAGGGAAAGATTCTGAGCAGTTCTTC
CDR3 protein: CASSPPRAGKDSEQFF

V gene: TRBV28
J gene: TRBJ1-5
D gene: .
clone size: .
CDR3 DNA: TGTGCCAGCAGTTGGGCCTCGGGCAGTCAGCCCCAGCATTTT
CDR3 protein: CASSWASGSQPQHF

V gene: TRBV6-1
J gene: TRBJ2-5
D gene: TRBD1
clone size: .
CDR3 DNA: TGTGCCAGCAGTGAAGGGACAGGGGGTACCCAGTACTTC
CDR3 protein: CASSEGTGGTQYF

V gene: TRBV1
J gene: TRBJ2-2
D gene: .
clone size: .
CDR3 DNA: TGCACCAGCAGCGCCCGGGCCCTCACCGGGGAGCTGTTTTTT
CDR3 protein: CTSSARALTGELFF

V gene: TRBV27
J gene: TRBJ2-7
D gene: TRBD2
clone size: .
CDR3 DNA: TGTGCCAGCAGTCCCACCCTAGCGGGATCGGACGAGCAGTACTTC
CDR3 protein: CASSPTLAGSDEQYF

V gene: TRBV28
J gene: TRBJ1-5
D gene: TRBD1
clone size: .
CDR3 DNA: TGTGCCAGCAGTTTGCAGGGGGCGAGCGGCAATCAGCCCCAGCATTTT
CDR3 protein: CASSLQGASGNQPQHF

V gene: TRBV18
J gene: TRBJ1-2
D gene: .
clone size: .
CDR3 DNA: TGTGCCAGCTCACCACCGGGGACTTGGGCGGATGGCTACACCTTC
CDR3 protein: CASSPPGTWADGYTF

V gene: TRBV11-3
J gene: TRBJ2-2
D gene: .
clone size: many
CDR3 DNA: TGTGCCAGCAGCTTAATCCTCGCTGGCGGGGAGCTGTTTTTT
CDR3 protein: CASSLILAGGELFF

V gene: TRBV7-8
J gene: TRBJ2-2
D gene: .
clone size: .
CDR3 DNA: TGTGCCAGCAGCTTAGTCCCCGGGAACACCGGGGAGCTGTTTTTT
CDR3 protein: CASSLVPGNTGELFF

V gene: TRBV11-2
J gene: TRBJ1-2
D gene: .
clone size: .
CDR3 DNA: TGTGCCAGCAGCTTCGGGGAGGGAAATGGCTACACCTTC
CDR3 protein: CASSFGEGNGYTF

V gene: TRBV6-1
J gene: TRBJ2-6
D gene: .
clone size: many
CDR3 DNA: TGTGCCAGCAGTGAAGACGAGGGCTCTGGGGCCAACGTCCTGACTTTC
CDR3 protein: CASSEDEGSGANVLTF

V gene: TRBV5-1
J gene: TRBJ2-7
D gene: .
clone size: .
CDR3 DNA: TGCGCCAGCAGCCCACAGGGTCCGTACGAGCAGTACTTC
CDR3 protein: CASSPQGPYEQYF

V gene: TRBV28
J gene: TRBJ2-7
D gene: TRBD1
clone size: .
CDR3 DNA: TGTGCCAGCAGTTCCCCCGGACAGGTGGTCTACGAGCAGTACTTC
CDR3 protein: CASSSPGQVVYEQYF

V gene: TRBV27
J gene: TRBJ1-2
D gene: TRBD1
clone size: .
CDR3 DNA: TGTGCCAGCAGTCCCGGGGACAGTCCGAACTATGGCTACACCTTC
CDR3 protein: CASSPGDSPNYGYTF